The rows below give T cell receptor beta chains drawn from one sample of a study of cytomegalovirus exposure and HLA in healthy donors. The table came from immunoSEQ multiplex PCR; TCRdb's copy has only in-frame clones and leaves some out. This table holds more than 150,000 clones, more than 60% found once. Sequenced material: PBMCs. Every receptor here comes from a woman aged 35 to 49 in good health and CMV-seropositive. The conserved cysteine and the conserved F or W are not part of the CDR3 here. Fields, in order: V gene, J gene, CDR3 protein.

v_gene: TRBV30; j_gene: TRBJ1-1; CDR3aa: AWTRTGATQGTEAF
v_gene: TRBV7-6; j_gene: TRBJ2-1; CDR3aa: ASSLVSTSGGAGEQF
v_gene: TRBV5-4; j_gene: TRBJ2-5; CDR3aa: ASSGGQGNQY
v_gene: TRBV28; j_gene: TRBJ2-3; CDR3aa: ASSRRGQDTQY
v_gene: TRBV2; j_gene: TRBJ1-6; CDR3aa: ASSEEQGNSPLH
v_gene: TRBV30; j_gene: TRBJ1-1; CDR3aa: AWSLQLNTEAF
v_gene: TRBV2; j_gene: TRBJ2-1; CDR3aa: ASKKGGSSYNEQF
v_gene: TRBV27; j_gene: TRBJ1-2; CDR3aa: ASSVTGTGWNGYT
v_gene: TRBV19; j_gene: TRBJ1-4; CDR3aa: ASSTGRRGEKLF
v_gene: TRBV2; j_gene: TRBJ1-5; CDR3aa: ATGKNSNQPQH
v_gene: TRBV19; j_gene: TRBJ1-2; CDR3aa: ASTPRGIYGYT
v_gene: TRBV7-2; j_gene: TRBJ2-2; CDR3aa: ASSLDPGTANTGELF
v_gene: TRBV29-1; j_gene: TRBJ2-2; CDR3aa: STRTGDSNTGELF
v_gene: TRBV30; j_gene: TRBJ1-2; CDR3aa: AWSPPAAGNYGYT
v_gene: TRBV7-2; j_gene: TRBJ1-2; CDR3aa: ASSPREDGYT
v_gene: TRBV2; j_gene: TRBJ2-1; CDR3aa: ASASSTSYNEQF
v_gene: TRBV7-9; j_gene: TRBJ2-5; CDR3aa: ASSLGLGAETQY
v_gene: TRBV7-6; j_gene: TRBJ2-1; CDR3aa: ASSGRPGTGIMNEQF
v_gene: TRBV20-1; j_gene: TRBJ2-7; CDR3aa: SVPTGGEQY
v_gene: TRBV14; j_gene: TRBJ1-3; CDR3aa: ASSQDMQNTIY
v_gene: TRBV19; j_gene: TRBJ2-7; CDR3aa: ASSIRSGTGIREQY
v_gene: TRBV7-3; j_gene: TRBJ2-3; CDR3aa: ASSPSSATTDTQY
v_gene: TRBV12-5; j_gene: TRBJ1-2; CDR3aa: ASGNTGLGHGYT
v_gene: TRBV7-3; j_gene: TRBJ2-1; CDR3aa: ASSLTGTVHEQF
v_gene: TRBV11-3; j_gene: TRBJ1-6; CDR3aa: ASSISGGPLH